Following are 20 T cell receptor beta chains from one sample sequenced in a study of T cell repertoires in ileal Crohn's disease. Data came from immunoSEQ multiplex PCR; TCRdb stores just in-frame clones and leaves some out. The sample consists of tens of thousands of clones, about four fifths of them appearing once. Sequenced input: ileal tissue. These receptor sequences come from an adult with Crohn's disease.

There are a few counts of this clone. The genes are TRBV7-2 and TRBJ1-1; D unclear. The CDR3 has 12 residues. The V and J ends lost 3 bases and 5 bases respectively, with 7 bases between them. The germline V gene has CDR1 SGHTA and CDR2 FQGNSA. The CDR3 DNA is TGTGCCAGCAGCTTCTCACATACTGAAGCTTTCTTT. Translating gives CASSFSHTEAFF.

The rearrangement uses TRBV7-9 and TRBJ1-2; 7 bases are shared with TRBD1. V lost 5 bases to trimming and J lost 2 bases; unmatched junction nucleotides: 5. The CDR3 totals 14 residues. Looked up from germline, CDR1 is SEHNR and CDR2 is FQNEAQ (reference sequence). DNA for the CDR3: TGTGCCAGCAGCCAAGGACAGGTCAACTATGGCTACACCTTC. Translated: CASSQGQVNYGYTF.

This clone is a singleton in its sample. The rearrangement uses TRBV19 and TRBJ2-1, with TRBD2 identical over 11 bases. The junction had 20 bases not matched to a gene; V was cut back by 8 bases and J by 8 bases. Germline values: CDR1 LNHDA, CDR2 SQIVND (reference sequence). The CDR3 is 18 residues long. The CDR3 coding sequence is TGTGCCAGTCAACGGGAGAGTAGCGGGAGGGGTGTAGTCGATGAGCAGTTCTTC. Translating gives CASQRESSGRGVVDEQFF.

This clone was counted a few times. The chain has TRBV18 and TRBJ2-5, with a possible D match to TRBD1 (5 bases). This CDR3 is 18 amino acids long. Germline V gives CDR1 KGHSH, CDR2 LQKENI. Trimming removed 1 base at V and 1 base at J, with 19 bases between. CDR3 region: CASSPLPIGQGVQETQYF. For the CDR3, the DNA is TGTGCCAGCTCACCACTACCCATCGGCCAGGGCGTCCAAGAGACCCAGTACTTC.

This clone was seen a few times. This chain connects TRBV9 to TRBJ2-3; 9 nucleotides match TRBD2. V dropped 0 bases and J dropped 0; count of bases not matched to a gene: 2. CDR1 SGDLS and CDR2 YYNGEE come from the germline V gene. This CDR3 spans 16 amino acids. CDR3 amino acids: CASSVATSGSTDTQYF. In DNA, the CDR3 is TGTGCCAGCAGCGTAGCTACTAGCGGGAGCACAGATACGCAGTATTTT.

This chain connects TRBV5-4 to TRBJ2-5, with D possibly TRBD2 on 5 matching bases. Germline V gives CDR1 SGHNT, CDR2 YYREEE (reference sequence). CDR3 size: 14 residues. V was trimmed by 4 bases and J by 7 bases, leaving 17 bases between them. The CDR3 sequence is CASSPPAERGTQYF. The CDR3 DNA sequence: TGTGCCAGCAGCCCCCCTGCGGAACGGGGGACCCAGTACTTC.

V is TRBV7-9 and J is TRBJ2-7, with TRBD1 as a possible D gene (7 bases). The germline V gene encodes CDR1 SEHNR and CDR2 FQNEAQ (reference sequence). The CDR3 consists of 13 residues. The ends were cut back, 6 bases at V and 6 bases at J, with 15 bases in the middle. The CDR3 is CASSLIQGGEQYF. As DNA, the CDR3 is TGTGCCAGCAGTCTCATTCAGGGGGGCGAGCAGTACTTC.

This chain links TRBV6-6 with TRBJ1-2; D is uncertain. The CDR3 runs to 12 residues. CDR1 MNHNY and CDR2 SVGAGI come from the germline V gene (reference sequence). The V and J ends lost 8 bases and 5 bases respectively, with 12 bases between them. CDR3 bases: TGTGCCAGCCATACGGGAGCTTATGGCTACACCTTC. Translation: CASHTGAYGYTF.

This clone was seen more than once but under ten times. The rearrangement joins TRBV5-5 to TRBJ2-5; TRBD2 aligns across 10 bases. This CDR3 region has 18 residues. J lost 5 bases, V lost 0 bases, and 13 bases had no gene match. CDR1 is SGHKS and CDR2 is YYEKEE in the germline V gene (reference sequence). The CDR3 DNA reads TGTGCCAGCAGCTTGGAGAGGATAGCGGGAGGTCTCGGGGAGACCCAGTACTTC. This encodes CASSLERIAGGLGETQYF.

The rearrangement links TRBV7-2 to TRBJ2-7, with a possible D match to TRBD1 (7 bases). Germline V CDR1 and CDR2: SGHTA, FQGNSA. The V end lost 4 bases, the J end lost 6 bases, and 10 bases lay between the germline ends. The CDR3 spans 12 residues. The DNA for the CDR3 is TGTGCCAGCAGCTCCCAGGGGGGCGAGCAGTACTTC. Amino acids: CASSSQGGEQYF. The variable domain in full, completed from reference TRBV7-2 and TRBJ2-7, reads GAGVSQSPSNKVTEKGKDVELRCDPISGHTALYWYRQSLGQGLEFLIYFQGNSAPDKSGLPSDRFSAERTGGSVSTLTIQRTQQEDSAVYLCASSSQGGEQYFGPGTRLTVT.

The J gene is TRBJ2-3, the V gene TRBV7-9; 11 bases align to TRBD2. This CDR3 is 15 amino acids long. The germline gives CDR1 SEHNR, CDR2 FQNEAQ (reference sequence). V dropped 3 bases and J dropped 4; count of bases not matched to a gene: 3. CDR3 coding DNA: TGTGCCAGCAGCTTTACTAGCGGGAGCTCAGATACGCAGTATTTT. It specifies CASSFTSGSSDTQYF.

The J gene is TRBJ1-1, the V gene TRBV6-5, with a weak D call TRBD1 (5 bases). This CDR3 region has 15 residues. The germline V gene has CDR1 MNHEY and CDR2 SVGAGI. Trimming pared 0 bases from V and 4 bases from J, leaving 12 bases between. CDR3 sequence (DNA): TGTGCCAGCAGTTACTCTCAGGGAGGGATCACTGAAGCTTTCTTT. It yields the protein CASSYSQGGITEAFF.

The DNA for the CDR3 is TGTGCCAGCAGTCTCTCGACAGGAACAACTGAAGCTTTCTTT. As protein: CASSLSTGTTEAFF. The chain employs TRBV27 and TRBJ1-1; D might be TRBD1 (6 bases). V was pared by 5 bases and J by 5 bases, with 15 bases between. CDR1 and CDR2 from the germline V gene are MNHEY and SMNVEV (reference sequence). This CDR3 is 14 amino acids long.

This clone appeared a few times. The V gene is TRBV7-2, the J gene TRBJ2-1; D uncertain. This CDR3 is built from 12 residues. CDR1 and CDR2 (germline): SGHTA, FQGNSA. Trimming removed 0 bases at V and 10 bases at J, with 7 bases between. CDR3 region: CASSLASLEQFF. Written as DNA, the CDR3 is TGTGCCAGCAGCTTAGCTAGCCTGGAGCAGTTCTTC.

In regard to this clone: The sample holds other DNA sequences that translate to the same CDR3. V and J are TRBV5-1 and TRBJ1-6, with TRBD1 matching over 8 bases. This CDR3 contains 15 residues. Trimming removed 0 bases from V and 7 bases from J; junction bases left unmatched: 3. Germline CDR1 is SGHRS and CDR2 is YFSETQ. Here the CDR3 reads CASSLGGQGNSPLHF. The CDR3 nucleotides are TGCGCCAGCAGCTTGGGCGGACAGGGAAATTCACCCCTCCACTTT.

The chain employs TRBV14 and TRBJ2-7; TRBD2 agrees at 8 bases. This CDR3 contains 17 residues. Germline trimming cut 4 bases from V and 5 bases from J; bases unmatched to any gene: 16. CDR1 and CDR2 from the germline V gene are SGHDN and FVKESK. CDR3 in DNA: TGTGCCAGCAGCCCCTGGGGAGCGGGGGCCGCTACCAACGAGCAGTACTTC. Residues: CASSPWGAGAATNEQYF.

The V and J genes are TRBV7-3 and TRBJ2-2; D not resolved. This CDR3 region has 12 residues. Germline V lookup: CDR1 SGHTA, CDR2 FQGTGA. V gave up 5 bases and J gave up 7 bases, with 8 bases separating them. The CDR3 DNA is TGTGCCAGCAGCCCAACGCGCGGGGAGCTGTTTTTT. Protein sequence: CASSPTRGELFF. Complete variable domain (other parts from reference TRBV7-3 and TRBJ2-2): GAGVSQTPSNKVTEKGKYVELRCDPISGHTALYWYRQSLGQGPEFLIYFQGTGAADDSGLPNDRFFAVRPEGSVSTLKIQRTERGDSAVYLCASSPTRGELFFGEGSRLTVL.

The rearrangement joins TRBV7-3 to TRBJ2-5; D uncertain. Germline loops: CDR1 SGHTA, CDR2 FQGTGA. CDR3 size: 13 residues. V was trimmed by 5 bases and J by 3 bases, leaving 10 bases between them. CDR3 in DNA: TGTGCCAGCAGCAGAAGCTCGGAAGAGACCCAGTACTTC. Translating gives CASSRSSEETQYF.

The chain joins TRBV30 to TRBJ2-3; 10 nucleotides align to TRBD2. V lost 2 bases to trimming and J lost 3 bases; unmatched junction nucleotides: 2. There are 14 residues in the CDR3. The germline CDR1 and CDR2 sequences are GTSNPN and SVGIG (reference sequence). The CDR3 DNA sequence: TGTGCCTGGAGTTCTAGCGGGGGAACAGATACGCAGTATTTT. This translates into CAWSSSGGTDTQYF.

The V call is TRBV10-3, the J call TRBJ1-5; TRBD1 is a possible D gene (6 bases). V was cut by 6 bases and J by 4 bases, with 10 bases left in between. This CDR3 region has 13 residues. Germline assignment: CDR1 ENHRY and CDR2 SYGVKD. This chain's CDR3 is CAIRGQGNQPQHF. The DNA of the CDR3 is TGTGCCATCAGAGGTCAGGGGAATCAGCCCCAGCATTTT.